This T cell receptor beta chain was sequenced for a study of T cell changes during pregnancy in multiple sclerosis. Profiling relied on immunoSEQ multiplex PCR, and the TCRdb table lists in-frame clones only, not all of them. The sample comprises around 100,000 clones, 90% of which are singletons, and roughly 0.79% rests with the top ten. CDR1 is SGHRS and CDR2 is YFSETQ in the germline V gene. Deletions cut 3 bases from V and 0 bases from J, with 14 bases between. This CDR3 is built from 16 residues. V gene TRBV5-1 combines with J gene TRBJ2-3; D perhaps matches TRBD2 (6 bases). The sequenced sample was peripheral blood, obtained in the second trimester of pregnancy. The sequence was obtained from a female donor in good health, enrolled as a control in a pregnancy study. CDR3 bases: TGCGCCAGCAGCTCCACTCCAGGAGGGAGCACAGATACGCAGTATTTT. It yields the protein CASSSTPGGSTDTQYF.